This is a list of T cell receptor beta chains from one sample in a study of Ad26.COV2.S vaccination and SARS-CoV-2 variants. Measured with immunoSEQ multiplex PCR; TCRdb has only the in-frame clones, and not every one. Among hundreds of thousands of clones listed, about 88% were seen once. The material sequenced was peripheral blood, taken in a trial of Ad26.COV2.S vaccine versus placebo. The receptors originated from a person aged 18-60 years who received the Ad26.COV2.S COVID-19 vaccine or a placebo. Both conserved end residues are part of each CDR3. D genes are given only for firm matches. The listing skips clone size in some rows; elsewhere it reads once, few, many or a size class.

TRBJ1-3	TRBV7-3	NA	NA	TGTGCCAGCAGCTTAATCGCCGGAAACACCATATATTTT	CASSLIAGNTIYF
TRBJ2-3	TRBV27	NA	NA	TGTGCCAGCAGTTTTGCGTCCACAGATACGCAGTATTTT	CASSFASTDTQYF
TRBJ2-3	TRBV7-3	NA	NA	TGTGCCAGCAGCCTAACCTACGGGCCCACAGATACGCAGTATTTT	CASSLTYGPTDTQYF
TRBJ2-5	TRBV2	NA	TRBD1	TGTGCCAGCAGTGAAAGGGACAGCCGGGGGACCCAGTACTTC	CASSERDSRGTQYF
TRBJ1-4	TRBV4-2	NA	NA	TGTGCCAGCAGCCACCCGGGGTTTCAGGGGAGAGAAAAACTGTTTTTT	CASSHPGFQGREKLFF
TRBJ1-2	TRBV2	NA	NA	TGTGCCAGCCCCCTCAATGAGGGAAACTATGGCTACACCTTC	CASPLNEGNYGYTF
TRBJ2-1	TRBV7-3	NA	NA	TGTGCCAGCAGCGGGAGATCTAGCAACTACAATGAGCAGTTCTTC	CASSGRSSNYNEQFF
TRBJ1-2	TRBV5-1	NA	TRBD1	TGCGCCAGCAGCGACCGGGACAGGGTATGGGGCGGCTACACCTTC	CASSDRDRVWGGYTF
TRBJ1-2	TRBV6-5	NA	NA	TGTGCCACCGGGAGGGTAGGCAGCAGCTACACCTTC	CATGRVGSSYTF
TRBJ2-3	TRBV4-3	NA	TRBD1	TGCGCCAGCAGCCAAGCGGAGACAGGGGGCGCAGATACGCAGTATTTT	CASSQAETGGADTQYF
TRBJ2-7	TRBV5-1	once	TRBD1	TGCGCCAGCAGCACGGGACAGCTTTACGAGCAGTACTTC	CASSTGQLYEQYF
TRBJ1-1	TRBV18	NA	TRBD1	TGTGCCACCGGACAGGGAAGTGCCACTGAAGCTTTCTTT	CATGQGSATEAFF